The 16 T cell receptor beta chains given below trace back to one sample, sequenced in a study of blood T cell repertoires in COVID-19. Data came from immunoSEQ multiplex PCR; TCRdb stores just in-frame clones and leaves some out. The sample lists 200,000 or so clones; around 81% were seen once. The source material was peripheral blood. These TCRs come from a woman aged 65 to 85 with acute or convalescent COVID-19.

The rearrangement joins TRBV28 to TRBJ2-7, with TRBD2 matching 8 bases. CDR3 length equals 13 residues. Germline CDR1 is MDHEN and CDR2 is SYDVKM. The J segment lost 9 bases and the V segment lost 2 bases, leaving 6 bases of the junction unmatched. As DNA, the CDR3 is TGTGCCAGCAGTTTAGGGTCGCTAGCGGGGCAGTACTTC. Protein sequence: CASSLGSLAGQYF.

The gene calls are TRBV6-5 and TRBJ2-1; 11 nucleotides match TRBD2. With 6 bases clipped from V and 9 bases from J, the junction kept 10 bases outside the gene matches. The CDR3 has 15 residues. Germline V lookup: CDR1 MNHEY, CDR2 SVGAGI. Written as DNA, the CDR3 is TGTGCCAGCAGCCCCACTAGCGGGAGTCTTCTTGAGCAGTTCTTC. It codes for CASSPTSGSLLEQFF.

The V gene is TRBV5-1, the J gene TRBJ2-7; D tentatively fits TRBD1 or TRBD2 (5 bases each). Germline V gene data show CDR1 as SGHRS and CDR2 as YFSETQ. Between the trimmed V and J ends, which lost 4 bases and 1 base, there was a span of 12 bases. CDR3 length: 14 amino acids. CDR3 region: CASSMDTGSYEQYF. The CDR3 bases are TGCGCCAGCAGCATGGACACGGGGTCCTACGAGCAGTACTTC.

This chain uses TRBV19 with TRBJ2-2; 9 positions match TRBD1. The CDR3 consists of 16 residues. The ends lost 3 bases at V and 2 bases at J; junction bases unmatched: 4. In germline, CDR1 is LNHDA, CDR2 SQIVND (reference sequence). The DNA of the CDR3 is TGTGCCAGTAGTATCGGGACAGGGAAAAACACCGGGGAGCTGTTTTTT. Amino acid sequence: CASSIGTGKNTGELFF. The variable domain in full, with the rest retrieved from reference TRBV19 and TRBJ2-2, is DGGITQSPKYLFRKEGQNVTLSCEQNLNHDAMYWYRQDPGQGLRLIYYSQIVNDFQKGDIAEGYSVSREKKESFPLTVTSAQKNPTAFYLCASSIGTGKNTGELFFGEGSRLTVL.

This rearrangement joins TRBV30 to TRBJ2-7; a weak D match, TRBD1 (6 bases). Trimming removed 7 bases from V and 4 bases from J, with 17 bases in between. The CDR3 loop spans 13 amino acids. Germline V gene sequence: CDR1 GTSNPN, CDR2 SVGIG (reference sequence). The CDR3 nucleotides are TGTGCCTCAACAGGGTTTTCTTCATACGAGCAGTACTTC. Translating gives CASTGFSSYEQYF.

J is TRBJ2-1 and V is TRBV7-9; weak D call: TRBD1 (5 bases). The V end lost 5 bases, the J end lost 3 bases, and 17 bases lay between the germline ends. Germline assignment: CDR1 SEHNR and CDR2 FQNEAQ (reference sequence). The length of the CDR3 is 16 residues. The CDR3 DNA reads TGTGCCAGCAGCCCAAAAAAAGGGGCGGTCTACAATGAGCAGTTCTTC. It is translated as CASSPKKGAVYNEQFF.

The gene calls are TRBV5-4 and TRBJ1-2; possible D gene TRBD1, 5 bases. V was shortened by 3 bases and J by 1 base, with 16 bases between the two germline ends. Germline V gene data show CDR1 as SGHNT and CDR2 as YYREEE (reference sequence). This CDR3 spans 16 amino acids. Written as DNA, the CDR3 is TGTGCCAGCAGCTGGAAGTCAGGGTGGGATAACTATGGCTACACCTTC. Translated, it gives CASSWKSGWDNYGYTF.

The chain joins TRBV2 to TRBJ2-1; 7 bases map to TRBD2. With V trimmed by 7 bases and J by 0 bases, 12 bases remained unmatched. The germline gives CDR1 SNHLY, CDR2 FYNNEI. This CDR3 region has 17 residues. The CDR3 loop is CASTGGSDGSSYNEQFF. CDR3 DNA: TGTGCCAGCACGGGCGGGAGTGACGGAAGCTCCTACAATGAGCAGTTCTTC. Based on the CDR3 plus reference TRBV2 and TRBJ2-1, the full variable domain is EPEVTQTPSHQVTQMGQEVILRCVPISNHLYFYWYRQILGQKVEFLVSFYNNEISEKSEIFDDQFSVERPDGSNFTLKIRSTKLEDSAMYFCASTGGSDGSSYNEQFFGPGTRLTVL.

This clone was recorded a few times. The V gene is TRBV7-2, the J gene TRBJ1-1, with 8 bases identical to TRBD1. There are 15 residues in the CDR3. CDR1 SGHTA and CDR2 FQGNSA come from the germline V gene. V was clipped by 5 bases and J by 0 bases; unmatched bases: 5. The CDR3 is CASSLYRGMNTEAFF. The CDR3 bases are TGTGCCAGCAGCCTTTACAGGGGGATGAACACTGAAGCTTTCTTT.

There are a few counts of this clone. The chain links TRBV24-1 to TRBJ2-1; TRBD2 agrees at 12 bases. The CDR3 sequence is 18 residues long. Germline V gene lookup returns CDR1 KGHDR and CDR2 SFDVKD. The trim removed 3 bases at V and 5 bases at J, leaving 10 bases unmatched. CDR3 in DNA: TGTGCCACCAGTGATACCCGGACTAGCGGGACCGGACACAATGAGCAGTTCTTC. It encodes CATSDTRTSGTGHNEQFF.

CDR3 loop: CASTRPVPNTEAFF. The CDR3 DNA reads as TGTGCCAGCACCCGCCCGGTCCCAAACACTGAAGCTTTCTTT. V gene TRBV2 combines with J gene TRBJ1-1; D gene ambiguous. The CDR3 extends over 14 amino acids. CDR1 is SNHLY, CDR2 FYNNEI, per germline. Trimming shortened V by 7 bases and J by 2 bases, and 14 bases separated the two germline ends.

V usage is TRBV19 and J usage is TRBJ1-1; 9 bases map to TRBD1. The CDR3 is made up of 15 amino acids. V lost 6 bases and J lost 1; bases outside the gene matches: 6. Germline V gene lookup returns CDR1 LNHDA and CDR2 SQIVND (reference sequence). CDR3 in DNA: TGTGCCAGTAGCGTCACAGGGGGCTGGAACACTGAAGCTTTCTTT. The encoded protein is CASSVTGGWNTEAFF.

This chain joins TRBV7-2 and TRBJ2-7, with TRBD1 matching 9 bases. The CDR3 spans 15 residues. J lost 2 bases, V lost 3 bases, and 5 bases had no gene match. Germline assignment: CDR1 SGHTA and CDR2 FQGNSA. CDR3 bases: TGTGCCAGCAGCTTCGACAGGGGGAGAACCTACGAGCAGTACTTC. This sequence encodes CASSFDRGRTYEQYF.

The CDR3 bases are TGTGCCAGCAGTGAGGGACTAGCGAGGGCGCAGTACTTC. It translates to CASSEGLARAQYF. This chain links TRBV6-1 with TRBJ2-7; 10 nucleotides align to TRBD2. Germline lookup yields CDR1 MNHNS and CDR2 SASEGT. CDR3 length: 13 residues. Trimming cost V 3 bases and J 9 bases; bases outside gene matches: 5.

This clone was picked up one time. J is TRBJ1-5 and V is TRBV6-5; 7 bases are a match to TRBD1. The CDR3 has 13 residues. Germline V lookup: CDR1 MNHEY, CDR2 SVGAGI. With V trimmed by 6 bases and J by 5 bases, 4 bases remained unmatched. CDR3 residues: CASSQGQHQPQHF. The CDR3 bases are TGTGCCAGCAGCCAGGGACAGCATCAGCCCCAGCATTTT.

The chain employs TRBV6-2 or TRBV6-3 and TRBJ2-7; D is possibly TRBD1 (6 bases). The CDR3 consists of 15 residues. The germline CDR1 and CDR2 sequences are MNHEY and SVGEGT. Trimming stripped 5 bases from V and 6 bases from J, with 20 bases between. For the CDR3, the DNA is TGTGCCAGCAGTACCTTCCGGCAGGGGTCTGGCGAGCAGTACTTC. Its protein is CASSTFRQGSGEQYF.